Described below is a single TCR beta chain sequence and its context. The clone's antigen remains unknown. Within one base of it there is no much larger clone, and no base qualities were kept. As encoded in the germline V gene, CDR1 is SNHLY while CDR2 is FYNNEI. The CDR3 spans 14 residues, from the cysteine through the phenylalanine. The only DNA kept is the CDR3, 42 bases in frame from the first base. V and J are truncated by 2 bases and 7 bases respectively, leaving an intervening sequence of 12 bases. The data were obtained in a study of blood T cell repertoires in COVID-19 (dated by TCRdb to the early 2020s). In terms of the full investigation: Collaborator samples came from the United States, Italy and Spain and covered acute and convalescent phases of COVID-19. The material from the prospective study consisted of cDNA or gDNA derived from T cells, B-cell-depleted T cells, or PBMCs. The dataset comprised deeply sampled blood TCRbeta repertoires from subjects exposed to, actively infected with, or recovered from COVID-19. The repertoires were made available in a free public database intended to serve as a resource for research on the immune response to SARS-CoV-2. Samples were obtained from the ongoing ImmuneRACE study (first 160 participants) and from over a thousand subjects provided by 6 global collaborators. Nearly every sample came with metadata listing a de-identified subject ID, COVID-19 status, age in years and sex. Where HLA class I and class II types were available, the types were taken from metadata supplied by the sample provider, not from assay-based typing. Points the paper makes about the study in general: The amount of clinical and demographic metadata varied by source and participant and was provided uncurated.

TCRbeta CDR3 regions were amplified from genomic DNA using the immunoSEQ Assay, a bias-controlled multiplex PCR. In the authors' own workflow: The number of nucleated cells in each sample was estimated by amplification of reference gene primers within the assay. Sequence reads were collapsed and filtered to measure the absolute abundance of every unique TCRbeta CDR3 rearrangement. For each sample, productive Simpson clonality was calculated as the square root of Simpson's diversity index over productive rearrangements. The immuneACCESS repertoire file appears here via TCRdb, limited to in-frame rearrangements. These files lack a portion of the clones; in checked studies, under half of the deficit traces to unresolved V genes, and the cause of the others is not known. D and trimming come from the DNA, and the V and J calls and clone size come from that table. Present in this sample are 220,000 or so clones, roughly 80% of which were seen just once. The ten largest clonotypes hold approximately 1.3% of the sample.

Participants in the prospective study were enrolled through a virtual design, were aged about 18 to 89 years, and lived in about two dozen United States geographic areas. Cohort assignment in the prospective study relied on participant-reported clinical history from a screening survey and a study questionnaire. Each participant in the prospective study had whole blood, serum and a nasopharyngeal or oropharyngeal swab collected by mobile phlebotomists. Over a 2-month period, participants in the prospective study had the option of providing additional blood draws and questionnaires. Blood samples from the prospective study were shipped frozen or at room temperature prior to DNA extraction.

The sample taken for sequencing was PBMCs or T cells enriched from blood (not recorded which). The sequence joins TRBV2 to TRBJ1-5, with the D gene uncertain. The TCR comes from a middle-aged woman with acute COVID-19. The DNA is TGTGCCAGCAGTGAATGGGCGGCGGGGCAGCCCCAGCATTTT. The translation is CASSEWAAGQPQHF.